These 29 T cell receptor beta chains were all obtained from the same sample, sequenced in a study of shared clonotypes between healthy human individuals. Sequencing used immunoSEQ multiplex PCR; TCRdb keeps in-frame clones, though not all of them. Among around 510,000 clones listed, approximately 95% were seen once. The sample consisted of naive CD4+ T cells sorted from blood. Regarding subset: CD45RA+ positively selected. These receptors were obtained from a woman aged 25 to 45 in good health.

The V call is TRBV5-1, the J call TRBJ2-5; D is unresolved. This CDR3 is built from 12 residues. Germline lookup yields CDR1 SGHRS and CDR2 YFSETQ. Between the trimmed V and J ends, which lost 0 bases and 4 bases, there was a span of 4 bases. CDR3 residues: CASSLAVETQYF. In DNA, the CDR3 is TGCGCCAGCAGCTTGGCGGTAGAGACCCAGTACTTC.

V gene TRBV4-1 combines with J gene TRBJ2-1; 11 bases line up with TRBD2. J was trimmed by 0 bases and V by 1 base; bases with no gene match: 5. This CDR3 has 18 residues. Germline CDR1 and CDR2: MGHRA and YSYEKL. CDR3 in amino acids: CASSQGGTSGPSYNEQFF. The CDR3 coding sequence is TGCGCCAGCAGCCAAGGTGGGACTAGCGGACCCTCCTACAATGAGCAGTTCTTC.

The CDR3 DNA reads TGTGCCAGCAGTGAAGACCCCGTTTCCCCGGGGAGCTCCTACAATGAGCAGTTCTTC. This translates into CASSEDPVSPGSSYNEQFF. V and J are TRBV2 and TRBJ2-1; D is possibly TRBD2 (5 bases). Germline loops: CDR1 SNHLY, CDR2 FYNNEI. The CDR3 spans 19 residues. Trimming cost V 1 base and J 0 bases, with 19 bases left between them.

This chain links TRBV27 with TRBJ1-1; possibly TRBD1 for D (5 bases). This CDR3 has 17 amino acids. The germline CDR1 and CDR2 sequences are MNHEY and SMNVEV (reference sequence). With 2 bases removed from V and 2 bases from J, the gap between germline ends came to 18 bases. The CDR3, as DNA: TGTGCCAGCAGTTTAATAGGCACCTCGGGGCCTAACACTGAAGCTTTCTTT. The encoded protein is CASSLIGTSGPNTEAFF.

The genes are TRBV6-5 and TRBJ2-3, with TRBD1 matching over 7 bases. Losses at the gene ends were 6 bases for V and 5 bases for J; bases not matched to a gene: 5. Per the germline V gene, CDR1 is MNHEY and CDR2 is SVGAGI. This CDR3 is built from 13 residues. The CDR3 loop is CASRTQGEDTQYF. CDR3 DNA sequence: TGTGCCAGCAGGACCCAGGGGGAAGATACGCAGTATTTT.

J is TRBJ2-2 and V is TRBV7-3; no firm D call. The CDR3 is 12 amino acids. Germline values: CDR1 SGHTA, CDR2 FQGTGA. The V and J ends lost 8 bases and 3 bases respectively, with 7 bases between them. CDR3 sequence (DNA): TGTGCCAGCTCCCCCGACACCGGGGAGCTGTTTTTT. This encodes CASSPDTGELFF. Looking up the rest from reference TRBV7-3 and TRBJ2-2 gives the full variable domain: GAGVSQTPSNKVTEKGKYVELRCDPISGHTALYWYRQSLGQGPEFLIYFQGTGAADDSGLPNDRFFAVRPEGSVSTLKIQRTERGDSAVYLCASSPDTGELFFGEGSRLTVL.

The chain uses TRBV5-1 and TRBJ2-2; TRBD1 matches 8 bases. Looked up from germline, CDR1 is SGHRS and CDR2 is YFSETQ. The CDR3 is 16 residues long. With 4 bases clipped from V and 5 bases from J, the junction kept 10 bases outside the gene matches. CDR3 in DNA: TGCGCCAGCAGCCCGGACGGGACAGGTGTTACCGGGGAGCTGTTTTTT. It translates to CASSPDGTGVTGELFF.

This chain joins TRBV28 and TRBJ1-2; no reliable D call. This CDR3 is built from 15 residues. Germline CDR1 MDHEN, CDR2 SYDVKM. V was clipped by 6 bases and J by 3 bases, with 17 bases between them. The CDR3 spells CASSNPPRTHYGYTF. CDR3 sequence (DNA): TGTGCCAGCAGCAACCCACCCCGTACACACTATGGCTACACCTTC.

Concerning this clone itself: This sample also contains other DNA sequences that code for the same CDR3. The V and J genes are TRBV18 and TRBJ2-3; no clear D gene. The V end lost 3 bases, the J end lost 1 base, and 5 bases lay between the germline ends. Germline CDR1 KGHSH, CDR2 LQKENI. CDR3 length: 13 amino acids. CDR3 region: CASSPGGTDTQYF. The CDR3, as DNA: TGTGCCAGCTCACCTGGCGGCACAGATACGCAGTATTTT.

This chain links TRBV29-1 with TRBJ1-1; tentative D call: TRBD1 (5 bases). Trimming took off 4 bases at V and 4 bases at J, with 13 bases between the two ends. Germline CDR1 and CDR2: SQVTM and ANQGSEA. The CDR3 spans 13 residues. In nucleotides, the CDR3 is TGCAGCGTTGGTAGGGGCATTACCACTGAAGCTTTCTTT. This translates into CSVGRGITTEAFF.

This chain uses TRBV29-1 with TRBJ2-5, with TRBD2 identical over 7 bases. Germline CDR1 reads SQVTM; CDR2 reads ANQGSEA. This CDR3 has 12 amino acids. With 4 bases clipped from V and 5 bases from J, the junction kept 4 bases outside the gene matches. The CDR3 nucleotides read TGCAGCGTTGGACTAGCTGAGGAGACCCAGTACTTC. This translates into CSVGLAEETQYF.

J is TRBJ2-6 and V is TRBV2, with a weak D call TRBD1 (5 bases). There are 15 residues in the CDR3. V was cut by 5 bases and J by 2 bases, with 10 bases left in between. Germline CDR1 is SNHLY and CDR2 is FYNNEI. CDR3 loop: CASSLTVPGANVLTF. CDR3 DNA: TGTGCCAGCAGTTTGACAGTCCCTGGGGCCAACGTCCTGACTTTC.

The chain joins TRBV19 to TRBJ2-7, with 11 bases fitting TRBD2. V dropped 0 bases and J dropped 4; count of bases not matched to a gene: 5. This CDR3 has 16 amino acids. Looked up from germline, CDR1 is LNHDA and CDR2 is SQIVND (reference sequence). The CDR3 region is CASSIDLLAGGYEQYF. The CDR3, as DNA: TGTGCCAGTAGTATAGATCTCCTAGCGGGAGGATACGAGCAGTACTTC.

The genes are TRBV10-3 and TRBJ2-1; D call uncertain. Per the germline V gene, CDR1 is ENHRY and CDR2 is SYGVKD. The CDR3 has 14 amino acids. V was pared by 4 bases and J by 1 base, with 8 bases between. This CDR3 reads CAISGSASYNEQFF. The CDR3 bases are TGTGCCATCAGTGGGAGCGCTTCCTACAATGAGCAGTTCTTC.

The chain uses TRBV5-8 and TRBJ2-7; D uncertain. CDR1 is SGHTS and CDR2 is YDEGEE in the germline V gene. Between the trimmed V and J ends, which lost 2 bases and 4 bases, there was a span of 10 bases. This CDR3 spans 13 amino acids. CDR3 sequence: CASSFQRTYEQYF. In DNA form, the CDR3 reads TGTGCCAGCAGCTTCCAAAGGACGTACGAGCAGTACTTC.

This clone occurred once. The chain joins TRBV23-1 to TRBJ2-2; TRBD2 aligns across 13 bases. TRBV23-1 is an ORF; its function is uncertain. This CDR3 has 17 residues. V shed 4 bases and J 0 bases; nucleotides not matched to a gene: 2. CDR3 nucleotides: TGCGCCAGCAGTCCCGGGACTAGCGGGACGAACACCGGGGAGCTGTTTTTT. Residues: CASSPGTSGTNTGELFF.

This rearrangement joins TRBV28 to TRBJ2-7; tentatively, D is TRBD2 (5 bases). V lost 3 bases and J 0 bases, leaving 15 bases between the germline ends. This CDR3 has 16 residues. In germline, CDR1 is MDHEN, CDR2 SYDVKM. This CDR3 is CASSFDVRESSYEQYF. In nucleotides, the CDR3 is TGTGCCAGCAGTTTTGATGTAAGGGAGAGCTCCTACGAGCAGTACTTC.

A single count supports this clone. Sequence at one end of the junction differs from germline and may be a read error. The J gene is TRBJ2-5, the V gene TRBV7-9, with a tentative D call TRBD2 (7 bases). This CDR3 has 15 amino acids. Germline CDR1 is SEHNR and CDR2 is FQNEAQ (reference sequence). CDR3 sequence reads: CASSRSGTLQEPQYF. The CDR3 DNA follows: TGTGCCAGCAGCCGGAGCGGGACACTCCAAGAGCCCCAGTACTTC.

The chain has TRBV5-8 and TRBJ2-3; no firm D call. This CDR3 region has 13 residues. CDR1 is SGHTS, CDR2 YDEGEE, per germline. V was shortened by 0 bases and J by 2 bases, with 4 bases between the two germline ends. The CDR3 sequence: CASSLGLTDTQYF. The CDR3 nucleotides read TGTGCCAGCAGCTTGGGACTCACAGATACGCAGTATTTT.

This chain connects TRBV5-1 to TRBJ2-3; TRBD1 or TRBD2 may be the D gene (6 bases each). V dropped 4 bases and J dropped 6 bases, with 15 bases sitting between them. CDR1 SGHRS and CDR2 YFSETQ come from the germline V gene. This CDR3 contains 14 residues. The CDR3 DNA follows: TGCGCCAGCAGCCTGGGGGGCCCGGTGGATACGCAGTATTTT. Residues: CASSLGGPVDTQYF.

The chain uses TRBV28 and TRBJ2-7, with 8 bases identical to TRBD1. The germline V gene encodes CDR1 MDHEN and CDR2 SYDVKM. This CDR3 is 14 amino acids long. With 5 bases clipped from V and 3 bases from J, the junction kept 6 bases outside the gene matches. This CDR3 is CASSRTGPLYEQYF. CDR3 DNA sequence: TGTGCCAGCAGTCGGACAGGGCCCCTCTACGAGCAGTACTTC.

The chain has TRBV18 and TRBJ2-5; 8 positions agree with TRBD1. The germline CDR1 and CDR2 sequences are KGHSH and LQKENI. The CDR3 covers 15 residues. V gave up 1 base and J gave up 4 bases; unmatched junction bases: 5. The CDR3 DNA reads TGTGCCAGCTCACCACGGCAGGGGGCGGGAGAGACCCAGTACTTC. Protein: CASSPRQGAGETQYF.

The chain employs TRBV27 and TRBJ2-7, with 7 bases lining up with TRBD1. CDR1 and CDR2 from the germline V gene are MNHEY and SMNVEV (reference sequence). The CDR3 has 15 amino acids. Trimming took 5 bases from V and 3 from J; bases not matched to a gene: 10. The CDR3 reads CASSNRGQINYEQYF. In DNA form, the CDR3 reads TGTGCCAGCAGTAACCGGGGACAGATTAACTACGAGCAGTACTTC.

The chain is built from TRBV2 and TRBJ2-1, with 13 bases fitting TRBD2. In germline, CDR1 is SNHLY, CDR2 FYNNEI. The CDR3 length is 15 residues. V lost 6 bases and J lost 6; bases outside the gene matches: 5. The CDR3 region is CASRILAGGVNEQFF. The CDR3 DNA reads as TGTGCCAGCAGGATACTAGCGGGAGGGGTCAATGAGCAGTTCTTC.

CDR3 in amino acids: CASSQRQVIGEKLFF. The CDR3 nucleotides read TGCGCCAGCAGCCAAAGGCAGGTTATAGGGGAAAAACTGTTTTTT. The gene calls are TRBV4-1 and TRBJ1-4, with unresolved D. Trimming stripped 2 bases from V and 8 bases from J, with 15 bases between. Germline V gene data show CDR1 as MGHRA and CDR2 as YSYEKL. This CDR3 has 15 amino acids.

The chain is built from TRBV11-3 and TRBJ2-7, with TRBD1 matching over 9 bases. CDR1 is SGHNT, CDR2 YENEEA, per germline. With V trimmed by 7 bases and J by 1 base, 8 bases remained unmatched. There are 15 residues in the CDR3. CDR3 coding DNA: TGTGCCAGCATCCTCAGGACAGGGGAGTCCTACGAGCAGTACTTC. As protein: CASILRTGESYEQYF.

This chain joins TRBV19 and TRBJ1-5; 7 nucleotides line up with TRBD1. V was clipped by 4 bases and J by 3 bases; unmatched bases: 3. This CDR3 is built from 14 residues. Per germline, CDR1 LNHDA and CDR2 SQIVND (reference sequence). DNA for the CDR3: TGTGCCAGTAGTACAACAGGGGACAATCAGCCCCAGCATTTT. Its protein is CASSTTGDNQPQHF.

The chain recombines TRBV7-9 with TRBJ2-7; tentative D call: TRBD1 (5 bases). Germline V gene lookup returns CDR1 SEHNR and CDR2 FQNEAQ (reference sequence). The CDR3 consists of 17 residues. V was cut by 1 base and J by 2 bases, with 18 bases left in between. CDR3 amino acids: CASSLGTSGQGAYEQYF. The DNA of the CDR3 is TGTGCCAGCAGCTTAGGCACTTCTGGACAAGGGGCCTACGAGCAGTACTTC.

This rearrangement joins TRBV28 to TRBJ1-1; unclear D gene. V lost 2 bases and J lost 2, with 6 bases in between. This CDR3 region has 13 residues. Per the germline V gene, CDR1 is MDHEN and CDR2 is SYDVKM. In DNA form, the CDR3 reads TGTGCCAGCAGTTTAGTAGGAAACACTGAAGCTTTCTTT. Amino acid sequence: CASSLVGNTEAFF.